The 25 T cell receptor beta chains reported below all come from one sample, sequenced in a study of blood T cells in healthy people across ages. Sample-barcoded 5' priming and a J-beta primer mix drove a second PCR of about 6 to 12 cycles. TCRdb processed the 5' RACE reads anew with MiXCR; each CDR3 protein has one entry. The top ten clones hold around a quarter of a sample with approximately 800,000 distinct CDR3 sequences, 56% of them seen once. The sequenced material came from blood. The receptors here all came from a man aged 40-55 years in good health.

This clonotype was found a few times. The chain is built from TRBV20-1 and TRBJ2-7, with 7 bases aligning to TRBD2. The CDR3 contains 14 residues. Unmatched junction bases numbered 7, after V lost 3 bases and J lost 2 bases. CDR1 is DFQATT, CDR2 SNEGSKA, per germline (reference sequence). The CDR3, as DNA: TGCAGTGCTAGGAGGCTAGCGGAGCCCTACGAGCAGTACTTC. Protein: CSARRLAEPYEQYF.

The sample holds a few counts of this clonotype. The chain links TRBV29-1 to TRBJ2-3, with 9 nucleotides matching TRBD2. CDR1 and CDR2 (germline): SQVTM, ANQGSEA. Germline trimming cut 7 bases from V and 4 bases from J; bases unmatched to any gene: 6. The CDR3 runs to 13 residues. For the CDR3, the DNA is TGCAGCGGCGTCCCTAGCGGGGCAGATACGCAGTATTTT. Translation: CSGVPSGADTQYF.

J is TRBJ2-1 and V is TRBV6-4; unclear D gene. The CDR3 consists of 12 residues. Trimming took off 0 bases at V and 11 bases at J, with 8 bases between the two ends. Germline CDR1 is MRHNA and CDR2 is SNTAGT. The CDR3 spells CASSDSGWKQFF. In DNA, the CDR3 is TGTGCCAGCAGTGACTCTGGCTGGAAGCAGTTCTTC.

The genes are TRBV4-1 and TRBJ2-3, with D perhaps given as TRBD1 or TRBD2 (5 bases each). The germline gives CDR1 MGHRA, CDR2 YSYEKL. This CDR3 is 15 amino acids long. Trimming shortened V by 1 base and J by 2 bases, and 10 bases separated the two germline ends. The CDR3 sequence is CASSQVGVTTDTQYF. The CDR3, as DNA: TGCGCCAGCAGCCAAGTGGGGGTAACCACAGATACGCAGTATTTT.

The chain has TRBV29-1 and TRBJ2-1, with D tentatively TRBD2 (6 bases). The CDR3 covers 12 residues. Trimming left V 0 bases short and J 6 bases short, with 6 bases between. From germline, CDR1 is SQVTM and CDR2 ANQGSEA. The CDR3 reads CSVEERGNEQFF. In nucleotides, the CDR3 is TGCAGCGTTGAAGAGCGGGGCAATGAGCAGTTCTTC.

The CDR3 sequence: CASRGGPGGNYEQYF. The CDR3 bases are TGTGCCAGCAGAGGCGGTCCAGGAGGGAACTACGAGCAGTACTTC. The chain employs TRBV10-3 and TRBJ2-4, with D possibly being TRBD2 (6 bases). The J call may be mistaken, given a closer DNA end match to TRBJ2-7. Germline CDR1 ENHRY, CDR2 SYGVKD. The CDR3 contains 15 residues.

V is TRBV5-1 and J is TRBJ2-5; TRBD2 matches 13 bases. CDR3 size: 17 residues. J was trimmed by 5 bases and V by 4 bases; bases with no gene match: 11. CDR1 and CDR2 (germline): SGHRS, YFSETQ. CDR3 residues: CASSPKRTSGGGETQYF. The CDR3 DNA follows: TGCGCCAGCAGCCCTAAGCGGACTAGCGGGGGCGGTGAGACCCAGTACTTC. Complete variable domain (other parts from reference TRBV5-1 and TRBJ2-5): KAGVTQTPRYLIKTRGQQVTLSCSPISGHRSVSWYQQTPGQGLQFLFEYFSETQRNKGNFPGRFSGRQFSNSRSEMNVSTLELGDSALYLCASSPKRTSGGGETQYFGPGTRLLVL.

This CDR3 is CASSARTVLYNEQFF. The DNA of the CDR3 is TGTGCCAGCAGTGCCCGGACAGTACTCTACAATGAGCAGTTCTTC. The chain couples TRBV28 to TRBJ2-1; D perhaps matches TRBD1 (6 bases). The germline CDR1 and CDR2 sequences are MDHEN and SYDVKM. Trimming left V 5 bases short and J 3 bases short, with 14 bases between. The CDR3 has 15 residues.

In its sample, this clonotype was seen a few times. This chain uses TRBV9 with TRBJ1-2; no definite D call. Between the trimmed V and J ends, which lost 4 bases and 0 bases, there was a span of 13 bases. CDR1 is SGDLS and CDR2 is YYNGEE in the germline V gene. The CDR3 length is 15 residues. CDR3 DNA sequence: TGTGCCAGCAGCTTTAATAGGATCTCTAACTATGGCTACACCTTC. This codes for CASSFNRISNYGYTF.

This clonotype was found a few times. V usage is TRBV28 and J usage is TRBJ2-4; D is uncertain. The DNA end lines up better with TRBJ2-7; the J call may be wrong. This CDR3 spans 13 amino acids. Per germline, CDR1 MDHEN and CDR2 SYDVKM. CDR3 nucleotides: TGTGCCAGCAGGACCCTTAGCCTAGGCGAGCAGTACTTC. Translation: CASRTLSLGEQYF.

This clonotype has a count of ten or more. This chain uses TRBV20-1 with TRBJ2-7, with 7 bases matching TRBD2. The germline gives CDR1 DFQATT, CDR2 SNEGSKA (reference sequence). Losses at the gene ends were 5 bases for V and 4 bases for J; bases not matched to a gene: 5. The CDR3 is 12 residues long. This CDR3 reads CSAGGVGYEQYF. The CDR3 region has the DNA TGCAGTGCTGGGGGGGTTGGGTACGAGCAGTACTTC.

In its sample, this clonotype was seen a few times. The chain uses TRBV29-1 and TRBJ2-4, with D possibly being TRBD2 (5 bases). CDR3 size: 13 residues. V lost 4 bases, J lost 0 bases, and 7 bases lay in between. Germline V gene lookup returns CDR1 SQVTM and CDR2 ANQGSEA. Here the CDR3 DNA reads TGCAGCGTTGCAGGACTAGCCAAAAACATTCAGTACTTC. Translating it yields CSVAGLAKNIQYF.

The rearrangement joins TRBV27 to TRBJ2-7, with 15 bases that match TRBD2. With 7 bases clipped from V and 7 bases from J, the junction kept 8 bases outside the gene matches. The CDR3 totals 15 residues. Germline loops: CDR1 MNHEY, CDR2 SMNVEV (reference sequence). In nucleotides, the CDR3 is TGTGCCAGCAACCCGGGACTAGCGGGAGGAGGGGAGCAGTACTTC. Amino acid sequence: CASNPGLAGGGEQYF.

This clonotype was seen a handful of times. V usage is TRBV25-1 and J usage is TRBJ2-7; TRBD2 matches at 14 bases. The CDR3 is made up of 15 amino acids. Looked up from germline, CDR1 is MGHDK and CDR2 is SYGVNS. V dropped 8 bases and J dropped 5; count of bases not matched to a gene: 8. The CDR3 DNA follows: TGTGCCAGCGAGGGACTAGCGGGAGTCGGTCACGAGCAGTACTTC. Translating it yields CASEGLAGVGHEQYF.

The V gene is TRBV3-1, the J gene TRBJ2-5, with 8 nucleotides matching TRBD1. The CDR3 sequence is 13 residues long. With V trimmed by 9 bases and J by 5 bases, 8 bases remained unmatched. Looked up from germline, CDR1 is LGHDT and CDR2 is YNNKEL (reference sequence). The CDR3 DNA follows: TGTGCCAGTGGACAGGGAGGAAGGGAGACCCAGTACTTC. It is translated as CASGQGGRETQYF.

The chain uses TRBV7-3 and TRBJ2-5, with TRBD2 matching 9 bases. The CDR3 loop spans 16 amino acids. From germline, CDR1 is SGHTA and CDR2 FQGTGA. Trimming removed 1 base from V and 4 bases from J; junction bases left unmatched: 7. CDR3 bases: TGTGCCAGCAGCTTAAATAGCGGGGGAGAAGGAGAGACCCAGTACTTC. Its translation is CASSLNSGGEGETQYF. The entire variable domain, with the rest obtained from reference TRBV7-3 and TRBJ2-5, is as follows: GAGVSQTPSNKVTEKGKYVELRCDPISGHTALYWYRQSLGQGPEFLIYFQGTGAADDSGLPNDRFFAVRPEGSVSTLKIQRTERGDSAVYLCASSLNSGGEGETQYFGPGTRLLVL.

This clonotype turned up a few times. The V and J genes are TRBV10-3 and TRBJ2-5; D is ambiguous. CDR1 ENHRY and CDR2 SYGVKD come from the germline V gene. V shed 10 bases and J shed 3 bases, with 21 bases lying between them. CDR3 size: 15 residues. The DNA of the CDR3 is TGTGCCACCGCCCGTAGCCCAGTGGAAAAAGAGACCCAGTACTTC. Translated: CATARSPVEKETQYF.

This clonotype was recorded a few times. The chain couples TRBV29-1 to TRBJ2-3, with 8 bases fitting TRBD2. V lost 5 bases and J lost 2; bases outside the gene matches: 9. Germline V gives CDR1 SQVTM, CDR2 ANQGSEA. CDR3 length: 15 residues. CDR3 region: CSVPLGGGSTDTQYF. CDR3 nucleotides: TGCAGCGTTCCCCTCGGCGGGGGGTCCACAGATACGCAGTATTTT.

The chain joins TRBV7-9 to TRBJ2-4; D possibly corresponds to TRBD1 (6 bases). From germline, CDR1 is SEHNR and CDR2 FQNEAQ (reference sequence). CDR3 length: 13 amino acids. V lost 4 bases, J lost 7 bases, and 11 bases lay in between. CDR3 amino acids: CASSSFRGNIQYF. DNA of the CDR3: TGTGCCAGCAGCTCCTTTAGGGGGAACATTCAGTACTTC.

V is TRBV7-8 and J is TRBJ2-5, with TRBD1 identical over 7 bases. The last part of the DNA fits TRBJ2-7 better; the J call may be wrong. The V gene's germline CDR1 is SGHVS and CDR2 FQNEAQ. The CDR3 length is 15 residues. The CDR3 loop is CASCSIPGTAYEQYF. CDR3 nucleotides: TGTGCCAGCTGCTCGATCCCCGGGACAGCCTACGAGCAGTACTTC.

The gene calls are TRBV6-2 or TRBV6-3 and TRBJ2-6; the match to TRBD1 covers 8 bases. Losses at the gene ends were 6 bases for V and 0 bases for J; bases not matched to a gene: 7. Germline CDR1 MNHEY, CDR2 SVGEGT. This CDR3 spans 17 amino acids. The chain's CDR3 is CASSSTGVPSGANVLTF. The CDR3 DNA is TGTGCCAGCAGCTCGACAGGGGTCCCCTCTGGGGCCAACGTCCTGACTTTC.

There are a few counts of this clonotype. This chain connects TRBV5-1 to TRBJ2-5; 7 bases fit TRBD1. The CDR3 has 14 residues. V trimming: 4 bases; J trimming: 3 bases; junction bases outside the gene matches: 6. Germline values: CDR1 SGHRS, CDR2 YFSETQ. The CDR3 reads CASSVGQSKETQYF. CDR3 sequence (DNA): TGCGCCAGCAGCGTGGGACAGTCCAAAGAGACCCAGTACTTC.

This clonotype came up many times. The V call is TRBV6-6, the J call TRBJ2-7, with TRBD1 matching 7 bases. Per germline, CDR1 MNHNY and CDR2 SVGAGI (reference sequence). J gave up 2 bases and V 6 bases, and 10 bases lay outside the gene matches. The CDR3 consists of 15 residues. The CDR3 region is CASRDPGQKPYEQYF. CDR3 bases: TGTGCCAGCAGAGATCCGGGACAGAAGCCCTACGAGCAGTACTTC.

CDR3 in amino acids: CASSLAGLNQPQHF. DNA of the CDR3: TGTGCCAGCAGTTTAGCCGGATTAAATCAGCCCCAGCATTTT. V is TRBV28 and J is TRBJ1-5; D is unclear. In germline, CDR1 is MDHEN, CDR2 SYDVKM. This CDR3 has 14 amino acids. V was trimmed by 2 bases and J by 4 bases, leaving 9 bases between them.

A few counts support this clonotype. This chain connects TRBV5-1 to TRBJ2-3; TRBD1 matches 7 bases. CDR3 length equals 18 residues. Germline loops: CDR1 SGHRS, CDR2 YFSETQ. The trim removed 4 bases at V and 6 bases at J, leaving 20 bases unmatched. For the CDR3, the DNA is TGCGCCAGCAGCCCAGAGGGCCCGGGACAGTCGACCGGGGATACGCAGTATTTT. Translating gives CASSPEGPGQSTGDTQYF.